The sequence of this T cell receptor beta chain was determined in a study of T cells in Graves' hyperthyroidism and ophthalmopathy. About the study: Before any treatment, at initial diagnosis, peripheral blood was collected. Findings and caveats of the study: Separation of ophthalmopathy from stable hyperthyroidism was achieved by a 13 V-J model.

Using RNA transcripts as the source, TCR beta CDR3 regions were amplified. Using the HTBI primer set, a first-round RT-PCR was run on the TCR CDR3. One entry per CDR3 protein, called by TCRdb with MiXCR from the multiplex PCR reads. This table has hundreds of thousands of distinct CDR3 sequences, roughly 14% appearing once. The V and J ends lost 6 bases and 2 bases respectively, with 8 bases between them. Germline V gene sequence: CDR1 SQVTM, CDR2 ANQGSEA. This CDR3 has 12 residues. Used for diagnoses were clinical symptoms, serum thyroxine and TRAb, thyroid ultrasound and orbital computed tomography. In the case of this clonotype: Antigen unknown.

Sequencing input: blood. The chain joins TRBV29-1 to TRBJ1-3, with a weak D call TRBD1 (5 bases). The TCR originated in a man aged 18 to 35 with Graves' ophthalmopathy. CDR3 DNA sequence: TGCAGCGTAGCGGGGGCTGGAAACACCATATATTTT. This gives the protein CSVAGAGNTIYF.